This passage covers 11 T cell receptor beta chains from one sample sequenced in a study of blood T cell repertoires in COVID-19. Sequencing was performed with immunoSEQ multiplex PCR; in TCRdb, only in-frame clones are kept and a portion is missing. The sample has around 24,000 clones; more than 75% are singletons. The sequenced sample was peripheral blood. The source is a human donor with active COVID-19. The donor label of this sample is uncertain.

This rearrangement joins TRBV19 to TRBJ2-1, with D possibly matching TRBD1 (6 bases). Trimming cost V 5 bases and J 9 bases, with 11 bases left between them. This CDR3 has 12 amino acids. In germline, CDR1 is LNHDA, CDR2 SQIVND (reference sequence). CDR3 region: CASSFRGGEQFF. CDR3 bases: TGTGCCAGTAGTTTCAGGGGCGGTGAGCAGTTCTTC.

The chain links TRBV9 to TRBJ2-2; TRBD2 matches at 8 bases. V lost 4 bases to trimming and J lost 6 bases; unmatched junction nucleotides: 5. CDR3 size: 14 residues. CDR1 SGDLS and CDR2 YYNGEE come from the germline V gene. The CDR3 spells CASSSKTSAGELFF. The CDR3, as DNA: TGTGCCAGCAGCTCAAAGACTAGCGCCGGGGAGCTGTTTTTT.

This clone was detected only once. The rearrangement uses TRBV5-1 and TRBJ2-3, with 8 bases that match TRBD1. In germline, CDR1 is SGHRS, CDR2 YFSETQ. The V gene end was trimmed by 4 bases and the J gene end by 7 bases; junction bases not matched to a gene: 8. This CDR3 has 14 residues. The CDR3 DNA is TGCGCCAGCAGCCCGGACCAGGGGGCGAATACGCAGTATTTT. Its protein is CASSPDQGANTQYF.

This clone is classed as medium-sized (0.01 to 0.1%). The chain is built from TRBV19 and TRBJ1-2; possible D gene TRBD1, 6 bases. Trimming cost V 7 bases and J 5 bases, with 14 bases left between them. The CDR3 totals 13 residues. From germline, CDR1 is LNHDA and CDR2 SQIVND (reference sequence). Here the CDR3 reads CASTLAGAYGYTF. The CDR3 DNA follows: TGTGCCAGTACCCTGGCGGGGGCGTATGGCTACACCTTC. Complete variable domain (other parts from reference TRBV19 and TRBJ1-2): DGGITQSPKYLFRKEGQNVTLSCEQNLNHDAMYWYRQDPGQGLRLIYYSQIVNDFQKGDIAEGYSVSREKKESFPLTVTSAQKNPTAFYLCASTLAGAYGYTFGSGTRLTVV.

The sample holds one count of this clone. The chain links TRBV9 to TRBJ2-6, with a tentative D call TRBD1 (6 bases). Germline V gene data show CDR1 as SGDLS and CDR2 as YYNGEE. The V gene lost 4 bases and the J gene lost 1 base, with 24 bases spanning the gap. The CDR3 has 20 amino acids. DNA for the CDR3: TGTGCCAGCAGCCCCTTGGGGGTAGTACAGGGTCTATCTGGGGCCAACGTCCTGACTTTC. Protein: CASSPLGVVQGLSGANVLTF.

The sample holds one count of this clone. The rearrangement uses TRBV4-2 and TRBJ2-5; 10 bases match TRBD2. With V trimmed by 5 bases and J by 4 bases, 10 bases remained unmatched. This CDR3 contains 16 residues. Per germline, CDR1 LGHNA and CDR2 YNFKEQ. The CDR3 DNA reads TGTGCCAGCAGCGGCATATCGGTAGCGGGAGGAGAGACCCAGTACTTC. It codes for CASSGISVAGGETQYF.

V gene TRBV14 combines with J gene TRBJ2-1; D unresolved. Germline V gene sequence: CDR1 SGHDN, CDR2 FVKESK. This CDR3 has 13 amino acids. V lost 4 bases and J lost 7, with 11 bases in between. CDR3 sequence reads: CASSPGLMNEQFF. In DNA, the CDR3 is TGTGCCAGCAGCCCAGGTTTGATGAATGAGCAGTTCTTC.

This clone was detected only a few times. This chain uses TRBV5-1 with TRBJ2-1; D may be TRBD1 (5 bases). Looked up from germline, CDR1 is SGHRS and CDR2 is YFSETQ. V was trimmed by 1 base and J by 2 bases, leaving 10 bases between them. The CDR3 runs 15 residues. CDR3 loop: CASSLPRAAYNEQFF. The CDR3 nucleotides read TGCGCCAGCAGCTTGCCCAGGGCGGCCTACAATGAGCAGTTCTTC.

The chain uses TRBV18 and TRBJ1-1; perhaps TRBD1 as D (6 bases). The V end was cut by 3 bases, the J end by 7 bases, with 15 bases between. Germline V CDR1 and CDR2: KGHSH, LQKENI. This CDR3 comprises 14 residues. As DNA, the CDR3 is TGTGCCAGCTCACCCGACAGGTCCGACTTTGAAGCTTTCTTT. Its protein is CASSPDRSDFEAFF.

This chain connects TRBV7-2 to TRBJ2-7; D remains ambiguous. Per the germline V gene, CDR1 is SGHTA and CDR2 is FQGNSA. The CDR3 extends over 14 amino acids. V lost 5 bases to trimming and J lost 6 bases, with 17 bases between them. CDR3 sequence (DNA): TGTGCCAGCAGCCCCCTTGCCATCACGGGCGAGCAGTACTTC. Translated, it gives CASSPLAITGEQYF.

The chain carries TRBV6-5 and TRBJ2-1, with a possible D match to TRBD2 (6 bases). Trimming stripped 6 bases from V and 5 bases from J, with 11 bases between. Per germline, CDR1 MNHEY and CDR2 SVGAGI. This CDR3 is built from 13 residues. The CDR3 loop is CASRLSGHNEQFF. The CDR3 nucleotides are TGTGCCAGCAGACTAAGCGGGCACAATGAGCAGTTCTTC.